A single sample gave rise to the 8 T cell receptor beta chains below, sequenced in a study of OX40 agonist ivuxolimab in advanced cancers. The table came from immunoSEQ multiplex PCR; TCRdb's copy has only in-frame clones and leaves some out. The table records some 83,000 clones, 90% to 95% of them present only once. The specimen was CD4+ or CD8+ T cells sorted from blood, collected in a trial of the OX40 agonist ivuxolimab. The receptors derive from an adult with an advanced solid tumor such as melanoma, head and neck, liver or kidney cancer.

DNA of the CDR3: TGTGCCAGTAGTATCGGTGACAAAAATGAAAAACTGTTTTTT. It is translated as CASSIGDKNEKLFF. The chain recombines TRBV19 with TRBJ1-4, with D uncertain. V dropped 3 bases and J dropped 5 bases, with 10 bases sitting between them. Germline V CDR1 and CDR2: LNHDA, SQIVND (reference sequence). The CDR3 covers 14 residues.

V usage is TRBV7-2 and J usage is TRBJ2-1, with 10 positions matching TRBD1. The CDR3 contains 15 residues. Trimming removed 4 bases from V and 7 bases from J; junction bases left unmatched: 7. Germline V gives CDR1 SGHTA, CDR2 FQGNSA. The CDR3 DNA sequence: TGTGCCAGCAGCTCGGACAGGGGGTTCAAAAATGAGCAGTTCTTC. It specifies CASSSDRGFKNEQFF.

The chain recombines TRBV7-6 with TRBJ2-3; D not certain. The CDR3 loop spans 16 amino acids. Germline CDR1 and CDR2: SGHVS and FNYEAQ. V was shortened by 5 bases and J by 1 base, with 16 bases between the two germline ends. The CDR3 DNA reads TGTGCCAGCAGCAAGGGAAGGGCGACTGGCACAGATACGCAGTATTTT. It translates to CASSKGRATGTDTQYF.

The gene calls are TRBV7-6 and TRBJ2-1; TRBD2 matches 10 bases. V lost 3 bases to trimming and J lost 5 bases; unmatched junction nucleotides: 10. Germline lookup yields CDR1 SGHVS and CDR2 FNYEAQ. The CDR3 has 17 amino acids. The CDR3 DNA reads TGTGCCAGCAGCTTGCCCGATACTAGCGGGGCCCACAATGAGCAGTTCTTC. Translated: CASSLPDTSGAHNEQFF.

The chain employs TRBV5-1 and TRBJ1-2; D is uncertain. V lost 4 bases and J lost 4, with 11 bases in between. Germline V gene lookup returns CDR1 SGHRS and CDR2 YFSETQ. The CDR3 runs 13 residues. Written as DNA, the CDR3 is TGCGCCAGCAGCCTCACTACTGCCTATGGCTACACCTTC. Its protein product is CASSLTTAYGYTF.

The rearrangement joins TRBV6-1 to TRBJ2-1, with TRBD2 matching 8 bases. Germline CDR1 reads MNHNS; CDR2 reads SASEGT. This CDR3 contains 16 residues. The ends lost 2 bases at V and 2 bases at J; junction bases unmatched: 5. The CDR3 region has the DNA TGTGCCAGCAGTGAACTTGGTAGCGGGACCTACAATGAGCAGTTCTTC. This sequence encodes CASSELGSGTYNEQFF.

V gene TRBV19 combines with J gene TRBJ2-4, with TRBD1 as a possible D gene (7 bases). V was clipped by 5 bases and J by 8 bases, with 19 bases between them. CDR3 length: 15 residues. Per germline, CDR1 LNHDA and CDR2 SQIVND (reference sequence). The CDR3 loop is CASSRGGTAGDIQYF. CDR3 nucleotides: TGTGCCAGTAGTCGAGGGGGGACAGCTGGAGACATTCAGTACTTC.

The chain recombines TRBV2 with TRBJ2-3, with 9 bases matching TRBD2. Trimming cost V 5 bases and J 0 bases; bases outside gene matches: 6. The CDR3 runs to 16 residues. Looked up from germline, CDR1 is SNHLY and CDR2 is FYNNEI. The CDR3 loop reads CASSQRLAASTDTQYF. DNA of the CDR3: TGTGCCAGCAGTCAACGACTAGCGGCTAGCACAGATACGCAGTATTTT.